A selection of T cell receptor beta chains follows, all from one sample in a study of graft-versus-host responses after intestinal transplantation. For these TCRs, the target antigens are not known. Only in-frame clones appear in the TCRdb table, and some are missing; sequencing was by immunoSEQ multiplex PCR. Of about 130,000 clones listed, around nine tenths are singletons. The sample was unstimulated CD4+ T cells sorted from spleen or lymph node cells, taken before intestinal transplant. These receptors were obtained from a human donor who received an intestinal transplant. Each CDR3 is given without its conserved first and last residue. Clone size is given for some rows only: seen once, a few or many times, or a class if the clone is expanded.

>TRBJ1-1|NA|TRBV5-6
ASRPDRTNTEAF
>TRBJ2-3|NA|TRBV2
ASRTGLAIGGTDTQY
>TRBJ2-1|NA|TRBV5-1
ASSFASEQF
>TRBJ2-2|NA|TRBV4-1
ASSRLSSGGADTGELF
>TRBJ2-1|few|TRBV21-1
ASLENEQF
>TRBJ1-2|once|TRBV10-3
ASGGGANYGYT
>TRBJ2-7|NA|TRBV20-1
SARRGYEQY
>TRBJ2-7|NA|TRBV6-1
ASSEVNYEQY
>TRBJ2-3|NA|TRBV6-1
ASSEASLKRDTQY
>TRBJ1-5|NA|TRBV2
ASGQGRTQPQH
>TRBJ1-1|NA|TRBV10-3
AISPGYMNTEAF
>TRBJ2-7|NA|TRBV11-2
ASSLVVEPGEQY
>TRBJ2-5|NA|TRBV18
ASSRQETQY
>TRBJ2-7|NA|TRBV6-5
ASSYSLLAGGEQY
>TRBJ2-7|NA|TRBV6-1
ASFGTGSYEQY
>TRBJ1-2|NA|TRBV18
ASSPDGAYGYT
>TRBJ1-2|NA|TRBV7-9
ASGDSNYGYT
>TRBJ1-2|NA|TRBV5-4
ASSSGPPRGGGYT
>TRBJ1-2|NA|TRBV6-1
ASSEAGHRGYT
>TRBJ2-3|NA|TRBV19
ASSILVAGLSDTQY
>TRBJ1-2|NA|TRBV5-4
ASSFDRGHGYT
>TRBJ1-1|NA|TRBV6-1
ASSEGDRETEAF
>TRBJ2-7|NA|TRBV5-1
ASSLSGQSYEQY
>TRBJ2-1|NA|TRBV10-3
AIGGSRDEQF
>TRBJ1-5|NA|TRBV27
ASSSTGVRRQPQH
>TRBJ1-2|NA|TRBV2
ASSVYRPGYT
>TRBJ1-1|NA|TRBV14
ASSQAWTGQEAF
>TRBJ2-7|NA|TRBV11-1
ASSTVAGSPDEQY
>TRBJ1-2|NA|TRBV4-1
ASSPLKEYYGYT
>TRBJ2-1|NA|TRBV6-5
ASSYQGTGYYNEQF
>TRBJ2-1|NA|TRBV5-1
ASSSLQGAREQF
>TRBJ2-1|NA|TRBV2
ASSDRLPSASSGRVNEQF
>TRBJ1-1|NA|TRBV5-1
ASSGRVGSMSTETF